These T cell receptor gamma chains were read from a single sample in a study of Vδ1+ human thymocytes. TCRdb reapplied CATT to the multiplex PCR reads. The sample gives about 36,000 gamma-chain clones, 20% to 25% of which show up once; 1.9% is in the top ten. Sequencing was performed on Vdelta1+ gamma-delta thymocytes from the thymus. These receptor sequences come from a girl under three years old who had congenital heart surgery. The CDR3 runs from the conserved cysteine through the conserved F or W. Rows give clone size only sometimes, using once, few, many, or a class for an expanded clone.

TRGJ1/TRGJ2	TRGV2	-	TGTGCCACCTGGGACGGGCCGCGGAAGAAACTCTTT	CATWDGPRKKLF
TRGJ1/TRGJ2	TRGV4	-	TGTGCCACCTGGGGATATTCCGGAGGGAAACTCTTT	CATWGYSGGKLF
TRGJP2	TRGV9	-	TGTGCCTTGTGGGAGGTTGGTTGGATCAAGACGTTT	CALWEVGWIKTF
TRGJ1/TRGJ2	TRGV9	-	TGTGCCTTGTGGGAGGAAATATATTATAAGAAACTCTTT	CALWEEIYYKKLF
TRGJ1/TRGJ2	TRGV3	-	TGTGCCACCTGGGACATAAGGGGAAATTATTATAAGAAACTCTTT	CATWDIRGNYYKKLF
TRGJP1	TRGV4	few	TGTGCCACCTGGGATCAAAATACCACTGGTTGGTTCAAGATATTT	CATWDQNTTGWFKIF
TRGJP2	TRGV2	-	TGTGCCACCTGGGACTTAAGGATCAAGACGTTT	CATWDLRIKTF
TRGJP2	TRGV5	few	TGTGCCACCTGGGACTTCTGTAGTGATTGGATCAAGACGTTT	CATWDFCSDWIKTF
TRGJ1/TRGJ2	TRGV3	few	TGTGCCACCTGGACTCCAGGTTATAAGAAACTCTTT	CATWTPGYKKLF
TRGJ1/TRGJ2	TRGV3	-	TGTGCCACCTGGGACAGCCCCTGCGTTTATAAGAAACTCTTT	CATWDSPCVYKKLF